This T cell receptor beta chain was sequenced during a study of glioma-infiltrating T cells after dendritic cell vaccination. Study-wide results and limits: Complete blood and tumor specimen sets were limited to few patients. No direct clonality-survival link was found; a diverse polyclonal response may matter.

Noted time point: after dendritic cell vaccination, including at tumor progression/relapse. PBMC were collected before vaccination, two weeks after the third vaccination, and at progression. Deletions cut 4 bases from V and 15 bases from J, with 19 bases between. The CDR3 covers 13 residues. Germline V gene data show CDR1 as LNHDA and CDR2 as SQIVND (reference sequence). Some clones are missing from TCRdb's copy, which holds only in-frame ones; the method was immunoSEQ multiplex PCR. Of about 76,000 clones detected, around 90% appear once; the ten largest clones hold around 2%. This clone came up once. Antigen: not known.

The origin of this receptor is a human donor with glioblastoma. This sample comprised blood, obtained after dendritic cell vaccination. The gene calls are TRBV19 and TRBJ2-1, with a tentative D call TRBD2 (5 bases). CDR3 region: CASSTQLNGLGFF. The CDR3 region has the DNA TGTGCCAGTAGTACCCAACTTAACGGACTGGGGTTCTTC.